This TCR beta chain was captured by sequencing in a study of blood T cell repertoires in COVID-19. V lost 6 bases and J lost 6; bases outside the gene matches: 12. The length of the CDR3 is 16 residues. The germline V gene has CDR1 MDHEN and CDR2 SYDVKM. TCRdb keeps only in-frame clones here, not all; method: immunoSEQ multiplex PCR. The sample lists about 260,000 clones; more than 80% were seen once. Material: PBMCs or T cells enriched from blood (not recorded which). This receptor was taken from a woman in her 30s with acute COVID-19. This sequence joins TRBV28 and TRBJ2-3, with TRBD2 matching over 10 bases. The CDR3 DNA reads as TGTGCCAGCAGCAGCCGCAATAGCGGGAGGTGGGATACGCAGTATTTT. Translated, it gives CASSSRNSGRWDTQYF.